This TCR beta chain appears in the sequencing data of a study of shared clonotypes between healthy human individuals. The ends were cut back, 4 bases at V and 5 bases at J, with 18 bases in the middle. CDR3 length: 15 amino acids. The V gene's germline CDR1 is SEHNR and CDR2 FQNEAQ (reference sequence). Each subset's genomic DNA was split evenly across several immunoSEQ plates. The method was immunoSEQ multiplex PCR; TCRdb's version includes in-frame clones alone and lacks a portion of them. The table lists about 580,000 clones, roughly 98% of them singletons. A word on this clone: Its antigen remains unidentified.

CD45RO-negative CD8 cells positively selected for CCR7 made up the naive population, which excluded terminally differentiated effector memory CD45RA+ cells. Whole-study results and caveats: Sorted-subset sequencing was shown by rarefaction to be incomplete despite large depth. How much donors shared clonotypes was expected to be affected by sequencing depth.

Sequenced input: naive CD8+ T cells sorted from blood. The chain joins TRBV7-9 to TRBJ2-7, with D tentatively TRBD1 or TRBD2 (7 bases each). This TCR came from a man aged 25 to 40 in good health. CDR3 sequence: CASSSLGGGGHEQYF. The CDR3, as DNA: TGTGCCAGCAGCTCCCTCGGGGGAGGGGGCCACGAGCAGTACTTC. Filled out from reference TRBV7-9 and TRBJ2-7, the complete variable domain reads DTGVSQNPRHKITKRGQNVTFRCDPISEHNRLYWYRQTLGQGPEFLTYFQNEAQLEKSRLLSDRFSAERPKGSFSTLEIQRTEQGDSAMYLCASSSLGGGGHEQYFGPGTRLTVT.